The clone carrying this TCR beta chain appeared once. The data are from a study of T cells in tumors after PD-1 blockade. Measured with immunoSEQ multiplex PCR; TCRdb has only the in-frame clones, and not every one. The repertoire holds about 20,000 clones, roughly 78% seen once, with over 20% in the top ten. The V and J ends lost 2 bases and 0 bases respectively, with 10 bases between them. The V gene's germline CDR1 is MNHEY and CDR2 SVGEGT. The CDR3 totals 15 residues. The chain is built from TRBV6-2 or TRBV6-3 and TRBJ1-1; D ambiguous. The receptor was derived from a human donor with basal cell carcinoma. The sample in question was PBMCs, obtained before anti-PD-1 treatment. The CDR3 DNA is TGTGCCAGCAGTTACGGGGAATCCATGAACACTGAAGCTTTCTTT. This gives the protein CASSYGESMNTEAFF.